This T cell receptor (beta chain) was recorded in a study of T cell responses to AZD1222 COVID-19 vaccine. Regarding the study as a whole: Distributed over spike, vaccine-associated CD4 TCRs predominated at 160-218 and 743-854. Unmutated variant regions reportedly attract nearly half of all spike-specific TCRs.

Concerning this clone: Its antigen is not known.

The method was immunoSEQ multiplex PCR; TCRdb's version includes in-frame clones alone and lacks a portion of them. The sample yields 100,000 to 150,000 clones, roughly 92% seen once. Per the germline V gene, CDR1 is DFQATT and CDR2 is SNEGSKA (reference sequence). The CDR3 spans 13 residues. Trimming left V 3 bases short and J 5 bases short, with 11 bases between. This sequence originates from an adult who received the AZD1222 COVID-19 vaccine. The chain employs TRBV20-1 and TRBJ1-5, with D unresolved. The sequenced sample was peripheral blood, obtained 28 days after the second AZD1222 dose. The CDR3 DNA reads TGCAGTGCTAGTAAGCGGCCAGATCAGCCCCAGCATTTT. Translating it yields CSASKRPDQPQHF.